This is a list of T cell receptor beta chains from one sample in a study of neurological immune-mediated disorders. TCRdb ran MiXCR on the 5' RACE reads and lists one entry per CDR3 protein. The table has about 38,000 distinct CDR3 sequences, roughly 6.9% seen once. Specimen: CD4+ T cells from blood. All receptors derive from a man in his fifties in good health. Each CDR3 is given with its conserved first and last residue. A D gene is named only where the DNA matches it firmly. A clone size is listed for some rows: how often the clone was seen (once, few, many), or a class if it is expanded.

v_gene	abundance	d_gene	j_gene	CDR3aa	CDR3nt
TRBV9	many	NA	TRBJ2-1	CASSVVGLPNPSGNEQFF	TGTGCCAGCAGCGTAGTAGGTCTCCCCAATCCATCCGGCAATGAGCAGTTCTTC
TRBV7-2	many	NA	TRBJ2-3	CASSSGVDTQYF	TGTGCCAGCAGCTCTGGGGTGGATACGCAGTATTTT
TRBV5-8	many	TRBD1	TRBJ2-1	CASSFRGTGLNNEQFF	TGTGCCAGCAGCTTTCGGGGGACAGGACTTAACAATGAGCAGTTCTTC
TRBV24-1	many	TRBD2	TRBJ2-1	CATSDSSLAGGIDEQFF	TGTGCCACCAGTGATTCGTCACTAGCGGGAGGTATCGATGAGCAGTTCTTC
TRBV4-3	NA	NA	TRBJ2-2	CASSQDRVPTGELFF	TGCGCCAGCAGCCAAGACAGAGTGCCCACCGGGGAGCTGTTTTTT
TRBV7-2	many	NA	TRBJ2-3	CASSTPHRRTDTQYF	TGTGCCAGCAGCACCCCCCACAGGCGCACAGATACGCAGTATTTT
TRBV7-2	many	TRBD2	TRBJ2-1	CASSPRTSGFNNEQFF	TGTGCCAGCAGCCCCCGCACTAGCGGGTTCAACAATGAGCAGTTCTTC
TRBV4-2	few	NA	TRBJ2-7	CASSQARGSYEQYF	TGTGCCAGCAGCCAAGCTAGGGGTTCCTACGAGCAGTACTTC
TRBV20-1	many	NA	TRBJ2-4	CSAIFQQVKNIQYF	TGCAGTGCTATCTTTCAACAGGTCAAAAACATTCAGTACTTC
TRBV6-5	many	NA	TRBJ2-3	CASRNTDTQYF	TGTGCCAGCAGGAACACAGATACGCAGTATTTT
TRBV5-1	NA	TRBD2	TRBJ2-5	CASSLDSGLASAYQETQYF	TGCGCCAGCAGCTTGGACTCCGGACTAGCGAGCGCTTACCAAGAGACCCAGTACTTC
TRBV5-1	few	TRBD2	TRBJ2-3	CASSFPGLAGSTDTQYF	TGCGCCAGCAGCTTCCCAGGACTAGCGGGAAGTACAGATACGCAGTATTTT
TRBV20-1	many	TRBD2	TRBJ2-1	CSARDTSGPGHEQFF	TGCAGTGCTAGAGATACTAGCGGGCCTGGCCATGAGCAGTTCTTC
TRBV12-3/TRBV12-4	many	TRBD1	TRBJ1-6	CASRQGTNSPLHF	TGTGCCAGCAGACAGGGGACTAATTCACCCCTCCACTTT
TRBV5-1	many	NA	TRBJ2-5	CASSDPTGSQETQYF	TGCGCCAGCAGCGACCCGACAGGATCCCAAGAGACCCAGTACTTC